There are many counts of the clone carrying this T cell receptor (beta chain). Its antigen is undetermined. TCRdb fed the 5' RACE reads into MiXCR, producing one record per CDR3 protein. The sample has about 73,000 distinct CDR3 sequences, approximately 7.5% seen once. Trimming cost V 4 bases and J 12 bases; bases outside gene matches: 5. The length of the CDR3 is 12 residues. Per germline, CDR1 DFQATT and CDR2 SNEGSKA (reference sequence). This specimen belongs to a study of T cells after yellow fever vaccination. Study-wide results and caveats: At around 95% for CD4 and 70% to 90% for CD8, most primary-vaccination clones showed up again after the booster.

Sequenced material: CD8+ T cells sorted from PBMCs, taken on the day of the yellow fever booster vaccination. The source is a young man who received the YFV17D yellow fever vaccine. The J gene is TRBJ2-5, the V gene TRBV20-1; TRBD2 agrees at 13 bases. CDR3 DNA sequence: TGCAGTGCTACAGGGGGGACTAGCGGGAAGTACTTC. This sequence encodes CSATGGTSGKYF.